This is a list of T cell receptor beta chains from one sample in a study of identical twins. TCRdb reprocessed the 5' RACE reads via MiXCR and lists one record per CDR3 protein. Of some 240,000 distinct CDR3 sequences detected, around 8% appear once; the ten largest clones hold less than 4%. These data also formed part of another study, on yellow fever vaccine responses in identical twins.

The specimen was CD8+ T cells sorted from blood. The receptors were sampled from a woman between 18 and 29 years old in good health. Each CDR3 is given with its conserved first and last residue. Each record gives: CDR3 DNA, CDR3 protein, J gene, clone size, D gene, V gene. A D gene is named only where the DNA matches it firmly. Size is omitted from some rows. Given values are once, few, many or a class for expanded clones.

cdr3_nt: TGTGCCAGCAGCTCCGAGCGGGATCCAATGGATACGCAGTATTTT
cdr3_aa: CASSSERDPMDTQYF
j_call: TRBJ2-3
clone_size: few
d_call: TRBD2
v_call: TRBV7-9

cdr3_nt: TGTGCCAGCAGCCTGTCGGAAGTCTTCTTC
cdr3_aa: CASSLSEVFF
j_call: TRBJ2-5
clone_size: few
d_call: .
v_call: TRBV7-9

cdr3_nt: TGTGCCAGCAGCGGCCGATCTATGGACAATGAGCAGTTCTTC
cdr3_aa: CASSGRSMDNEQFF
j_call: TRBJ2-1
clone_size: many
d_call: .
v_call: TRBV9

cdr3_nt: TGTGCCAGCAGTTACTCGGCAGGGTCTTTGACTGAGACCCAGTACTTC
cdr3_aa: CASSYSAGSLTETQYF
j_call: TRBJ2-5
clone_size: once
d_call: .
v_call: TRBV6-5

cdr3_nt: TGTGCCAGCAGTTACTTGGAGACCCAGTACTTC
cdr3_aa: CASSYLETQYF
j_call: TRBJ2-5
clone_size: few
d_call: .
v_call: TRBV6-5

cdr3_nt: TGTGCCAGCAGTTATACTAGCGCGTCTTACAATGAGCAGTTCTTC
cdr3_aa: CASSYTSASYNEQFF
j_call: TRBJ2-1
clone_size: many
d_call: TRBD2
v_call: TRBV6-2/TRBV6-3

cdr3_nt: TGTGCCATCAAGGCTCAGCCAACGAGCTCCTACGAGCAGTACTTC
cdr3_aa: CAIKAQPTSSYEQYF
j_call: TRBJ2-7
clone_size: many
d_call: .
v_call: TRBV10-3

cdr3_nt: TGTGCCAGCGAAGACAGTACGCAGTATTTT
cdr3_aa: CASEDSTQYF
j_call: TRBJ2-3
clone_size: many
d_call: .
v_call: TRBV12-3/TRBV12-4

cdr3_nt: TGTGCCAGCAGTGACTCAAATAGCGGGGGGGGCCCCAATGAGCAGTTCTTC
cdr3_aa: CASSDSNSGGGPNEQFF
j_call: TRBJ2-1
clone_size: .
d_call: TRBD2
v_call: TRBV6-4

cdr3_nt: TGCGCCAGCAGAGAGGGATCCTCCTACGAGCAGTACTTC
cdr3_aa: CASREGSSYEQYF
j_call: TRBJ2-7
clone_size: .
d_call: .
v_call: TRBV5-1

cdr3_nt: TGCGCCAGCAGCCAAGAATTGGGCGGGAGTTTGCTAGATACGCAGTATTTT
cdr3_aa: CASSQELGGSLLDTQYF
j_call: TRBJ2-3
clone_size: few
d_call: TRBD2
v_call: TRBV4-3

cdr3_nt: TGCGCCAGCAGCCAAGATCGGATTTGGGATACGCAGTATTTT
cdr3_aa: CASSQDRIWDTQYF
j_call: TRBJ2-3
clone_size: many
d_call: .
v_call: TRBV4-3

cdr3_nt: TGTGCCAGCAGCTGGGGGACCAGTGAAGGGACAGGGGGGGTAGGTGAGCAGTTCTTC
cdr3_aa: CASSWGTSEGTGGVGEQFF
j_call: TRBJ2-1
clone_size: .
d_call: TRBD1
v_call: TRBV7-8

cdr3_nt: TGTGCCAGCAGCGTAGTAGACAGGGCCTCCTATAATTCACCCCTCCACTTT
cdr3_aa: CASSVVDRASYNSPLHF
j_call: TRBJ1-6
clone_size: few
d_call: TRBD1
v_call: TRBV9

cdr3_nt: TGCAGCGTTGGCAGCGGTCCCTACGAGCAGTACTTC
cdr3_aa: CSVGSGPYEQYF
j_call: TRBJ2-7
clone_size: many
d_call: .
v_call: TRBV29-1

cdr3_nt: TGTGCCACCACTAAGCTCGGGGACTCCTACAATGAGCAGTTCTTC
cdr3_aa: CATTKLGDSYNEQFF
j_call: TRBJ2-1
clone_size: many
d_call: .
v_call: TRBV15

cdr3_nt: TGTGCCAGCAGCTTAGCCCCGAACACTGAAGCTTTCTTT
cdr3_aa: CASSLAPNTEAFF
j_call: TRBJ1-1
clone_size: few
d_call: .
v_call: TRBV7-9

cdr3_nt: TGTGCCAGCATGCCTAGCGGGACCAATGAGCAGTTCTTC
cdr3_aa: CASMPSGTNEQFF
j_call: TRBJ2-1
clone_size: .
d_call: TRBD2
v_call: TRBV5-6

cdr3_nt: TGTGCCAGCAGTTACTCGAAGGCGAGCTCCTACGAGCAGTACTTC
cdr3_aa: CASSYSKASSYEQYF
j_call: TRBJ2-7
clone_size: few
d_call: .
v_call: TRBV6-5

cdr3_nt: TGTGCCAGCAGTCCCCTCTCAACGGGAGGGCCCGGAGAGACCCAGTACTTC
cdr3_aa: CASSPLSTGGPGETQYF
j_call: TRBJ2-5
clone_size: .
d_call: TRBD2
v_call: TRBV27

cdr3_nt: TGTGCCAGCAGCGACAGAAGGGCAACTAATGAAAAACTGTTTTTT
cdr3_aa: CASSDRRATNEKLFF
j_call: TRBJ1-4
clone_size: .
d_call: .
v_call: TRBV7-9

cdr3_nt: TGTGCCATCGCCTACGAGCAGTACTTC
cdr3_aa: CAIAYEQYF
j_call: TRBJ2-7
clone_size: few
d_call: .
v_call: TRBV10-3

cdr3_nt: TGCAGCGTGACAGAGGAATACAATGAGCAGTTCTTC
cdr3_aa: CSVTEEYNEQFF
j_call: TRBJ2-1
clone_size: many
d_call: .
v_call: TRBV29-1

cdr3_nt: TGTGCCAGCAGTTACGTGGGACAGGGCAATGAGCAGTTCTTC
cdr3_aa: CASSYVGQGNEQFF
j_call: TRBJ2-1
clone_size: .
d_call: TRBD1
v_call: TRBV6-2/TRBV6-3

cdr3_nt: TGTGCCTGGAGTGACGGGACTAGCGGCACAGATACGCAGTATTTT
cdr3_aa: CAWSDGTSGTDTQYF
j_call: TRBJ2-3
clone_size: .
d_call: TRBD2
v_call: TRBV30

cdr3_nt: TGTGCCAGCAGTTTGCAAAGGAAGGACACTGAAGCTTTCTTT
cdr3_aa: CASSLQRKDTEAFF
j_call: TRBJ1-1
clone_size: many
d_call: .
v_call: TRBV27

cdr3_nt: TGTGCCAGCAGCTTTCCAGGTCGCTTCGAGCAGTACTTC
cdr3_aa: CASSFPGRFEQYF
j_call: TRBJ2-7
clone_size: .
d_call: .
v_call: TRBV7-2

cdr3_nt: TGTGCCAGCCAAACCGTGGACCGAACCTACGAGCAGTACTTC
cdr3_aa: CASQTVDRTYEQYF
j_call: TRBJ2-7
clone_size: few
d_call: .
v_call: TRBV28

cdr3_nt: TGTGCCAGCAGCCCCCCGGCTCTGGGGGCAGGAAGCTACGAGCAGTACTTC
cdr3_aa: CASSPPALGAGSYEQYF
j_call: TRBJ2-7
clone_size: many
d_call: .
v_call: TRBV7-9

cdr3_nt: TGTGCCAGCAGCTTAGCTCCGACTAGCGGCCAAGAGACCCAGTACTTC
cdr3_aa: CASSLAPTSGQETQYF
j_call: TRBJ2-5
clone_size: .
d_call: TRBD2
v_call: TRBV7-8

cdr3_nt: TGTGCCAGCAGCCCGTCCTGGAGTGGACAGAGCTCCTACGAGCAGTACTTC
cdr3_aa: CASSPSWSGQSSYEQYF
j_call: TRBJ2-7
clone_size: many
d_call: .
v_call: TRBV11-2

cdr3_nt: TGTGCCAGCAGCAATCTGGGCGGTAGCAATCAGCCCCAGCATTTT
cdr3_aa: CASSNLGGSNQPQHF
j_call: TRBJ1-5
clone_size: many
d_call: .
v_call: TRBV7-8

cdr3_nt: TGCGCCAGCAGCTTGGAAGGAGGGCAGGCGGACGGGGAGCTGTTTTTT
cdr3_aa: CASSLEGGQADGELFF
j_call: TRBJ2-2
clone_size: many
d_call: .
v_call: TRBV5-1

cdr3_nt: TGTGCCAGCAATCCCCGGGACAGTAATGAAAAACTGTTTTTT
cdr3_aa: CASNPRDSNEKLFF
j_call: TRBJ1-4
clone_size: .
d_call: TRBD1
v_call: TRBV2

cdr3_nt: TGTGCCAGCAGCCCGGGACTTGCCAATCAGCCCCAGCATTTT
cdr3_aa: CASSPGLANQPQHF
j_call: TRBJ1-5
clone_size: .
d_call: .
v_call: TRBV7-2

cdr3_nt: TGTGCCACCAGTGGAGTCTACAATGAGCAGTTCTTC
cdr3_aa: CATSGVYNEQFF
j_call: TRBJ2-1
clone_size: many
d_call: .
v_call: TRBV15

cdr3_nt: TGTGCCAGCAGTTACTCAGGGTGGGAAAACACTGAAGCTTTCTTT
cdr3_aa: CASSYSGWENTEAFF
j_call: TRBJ1-1
clone_size: .
d_call: .
v_call: TRBV6-2/TRBV6-3

cdr3_nt: TGTGCCAGCAGTTTGGCAGGGTCAGGTAAATACGAGCAGTACTTC
cdr3_aa: CASSLAGSGKYEQYF
j_call: TRBJ2-7
clone_size: few
d_call: .
v_call: TRBV12-3/TRBV12-4

cdr3_nt: TGTGCCAGCAGTTACGGGTCAGGGGCCTCCTACGAGCAGTACTTC
cdr3_aa: CASSYGSGASYEQYF
j_call: TRBJ2-7
clone_size: .
d_call: .
v_call: TRBV6-5

cdr3_nt: TGTGCCAGCAGTGAATGGAGGGCCGGGGAGCTGTTTTTT
cdr3_aa: CASSEWRAGELFF
j_call: TRBJ2-2
clone_size: .
d_call: .
v_call: TRBV25-1

cdr3_nt: TGTGCCAGCAGTGAGAGGGAAGGAGGAGCAGATACGCAGTATTTT
cdr3_aa: CASSEREGGADTQYF
j_call: TRBJ2-3
clone_size: many
d_call: .
v_call: TRBV6-4

cdr3_nt: TGTGCTAGCAGCCCGACCGGGACAGGGGGCTACGAGCAGTACTTC
cdr3_aa: CASSPTGTGGYEQYF
j_call: TRBJ2-7
clone_size: few
d_call: TRBD1
v_call: TRBV7-7

cdr3_nt: TGTGCCAGCAGCTTAGTGAGTATCGTGGGGATCTCCTACGAGCAGTACTTC
cdr3_aa: CASSLVSIVGISYEQYF
j_call: TRBJ2-7
clone_size: .
d_call: .
v_call: TRBV7-9

cdr3_nt: TGTGCCAGCTTGTTAGAGACCCAGTACTTC
cdr3_aa: CASLLETQYF
j_call: TRBJ2-5
clone_size: .
d_call: .
v_call: TRBV2

cdr3_nt: TGCGCCAGCAGTCAATGGGGGAACTGGGGCACAGATACGCAGTATTTT
cdr3_aa: CASSQWGNWGTDTQYF
j_call: TRBJ2-3
clone_size: few
d_call: .
v_call: TRBV4-3

cdr3_nt: TGTGCCAGCAGCTTGGCGTTCTCGGGACAGGCCCGGGCCGGGGAGCTGTTTTTT
cdr3_aa: CASSLAFSGQARAGELFF
j_call: TRBJ2-2
clone_size: few
d_call: TRBD1
v_call: TRBV5-6

cdr3_nt: TGTGCCAGCAGCAAAACCGTCCTGGCGGGGGGGTATGAGCAGTTCTTC
cdr3_aa: CASSKTVLAGGYEQFF
j_call: TRBJ2-1
clone_size: few
d_call: TRBD2
v_call: TRBV7-2

cdr3_nt: TGTGCCAGCAGTACAGGGACGCAAAAAAGCTCCTACAATGAGCAGTTCTTC
cdr3_aa: CASSTGTQKSSYNEQFF
j_call: TRBJ2-1
clone_size: few
d_call: .
v_call: TRBV28